Included here is one T cell receptor beta chain sequence, with context. The data are from a study of cytomegalovirus exposure and HLA in healthy donors. This CDR3 has 12 amino acids. Germline values: CDR1 MDHEN, CDR2 SYDVKM. V was trimmed by 11 bases and J by 3 bases, leaving 12 bases between them. This PCR relied on a set of 60 Vbeta primers and 13 Jbeta primers. Using immunoSEQ multiplex PCR, the repertoire was profiled, and TCRdb retains in-frame clones only, with some absent. Its listing shows some 76,000 clones. The chain combines TRBV28 with TRBJ2-3, with TRBD1 as a possible D gene (6 bases). Sequencing input: PBMCs. The source is a man in his forties or fifties in good health and CMV-seronegative. This CDR3 reads CAASDRTDTQYF. The CDR3 nucleotides are TGTGCCGCGAGCGACAGGACAGATACGCAGTATTTT.